The clone carrying this T cell receptor (beta chain) was detected ten times or more. Antigen: not known. This entry is derived from a study of metastatic and nonmetastatic thyroid tumors. Methods used by the authors: CDR3 differences across clinicopathological groups were used to build a distant-metastasis classifier for papillary thyroid cancer. MiXCR was used by TCRdb to re-call the PCR reads. TCRdb, not the authors, supplied the V and J calls. Of over 35,000 clones listed, roughly a sixth are singletons. Study findings and constraints: Patients with malignant thyroid tumors reportedly had significantly higher TCR beta diversity than those with benign nodules, in blood and tumor.

Patients were all untreated before their thyroid surgery. Trimming left V 0 bases short and J 6 bases short, with 20 bases between. CDR3 size: 17 residues. The germline gives CDR1 LNHNV, CDR2 YYDKDF (reference sequence). The TCR sequence derives from a female donor with papillary thyroid cancer or a benign thyroid nodule (not recorded which). Some clones in this sample may be carry-over from other donors' samples. The sequencing sample was made of tumor tissue. The chain couples TRBV15 to TRBJ1-2, with D perhaps matching TRBD1 (5 bases). The CDR3 is CATSRDRGTPVQDGYTF. Written as DNA, the CDR3 is TGTGCCACCAGCAGAGATCGAGGGACGCCGGTCCAGGATGGCTACACCTTC.